The rows below give T cell receptor beta chains drawn from one sample of a study of T cells in Graves' hyperthyroidism and ophthalmopathy. TCRdb analysed the multiplex PCR reads with MiXCR anew, one entry per CDR3 protein. The table includes hundreds of thousands of distinct CDR3 sequences, around a sixth detected once. Input material: blood. The receptors stem from a woman younger than 30 with Graves' hyperthyroidism. Each CDR3 is given with its conserved first and last residue. The order of the fields is J gene, clone size, D gene, V gene, CDR3 protein, CDR3 DNA. A D gene is named only where the DNA matches it firmly. Size values are once, few and many counts, or a class for expanded clones, and some rows have none.

>TRBJ2-3|few|TRBD2|TRBV4-1
CASSQDDGRASGRAGTDTQYF
TGCGCCAGCAGCCAAGATGATGGGAGGGCTAGCGGGAGGGCCGGAACAGATACGCAGTATTTT
>TRBJ1-2|-|-|TRBV11-2
CASSPLVGRGLFGYTF
TGTGCCAGCAGCCCCCTTGTCGGGAGGGGGTTGTTTGGCTACACCTTC
>TRBJ2-7|-|-|TRBV29-1
CSAQDNSEQYF
TGCAGCGCGCAGGACAACAGCGAGCAGTACTTC
>TRBJ2-3|many|-|TRBV6-2/TRBV6-3
CASSSDTDTQYF
TGTGCCAGCAGCTCGGATACAGATACGCAGTATTTT
>TRBJ1-1|many|-|TRBV20-1
CSVYATEAFF
TGCAGTGTGTATGCCACTGAAGCTTTCTTT
>TRBJ2-1|many|-|TRBV7-9
CASSRAQGVGSYNEQFF
TGTGCCAGCAGCCGCGCCCAGGGTGTAGGATCCTACAATGAGCAGTTCTTC
>TRBJ1-5|few|TRBD1|TRBV7-2
CASSPWTGAQSNQPQHF
TGTGCCAGCAGCCCCTGGACAGGCGCCCAGAGCAATCAGCCCCAGCATTTT
>TRBJ2-7|many|-|TRBV30
CAWSSGASYEQYF
TGTGCCTGGAGTTCGGGGGCCTCCTACGAGCAGTACTTC
>TRBJ1-2|few|TRBD1|TRBV7-2
CASSLPQQGPYTF
TGTGCCAGCAGCTTACCTCAACAGGGGCCCTACACCTTC
>TRBJ1-2|-|TRBD1|TRBV27
CASSVQGNYYGYTF
TGTGCCAGCAGTGTACAGGGGAACTACTATGGCTACACCTTC
>TRBJ1-5|many|TRBD1|TRBV29-1
CSAGQGGNQPQHF
TGCAGCGCGGGACAGGGTGGCAATCAGCCCCAGCATTTT
>TRBJ1-1|-|-|TRBV5-1
CASSLVGVVETEAFF
TGCGCCAGCAGCTTGGTGGGAGTAGTAGAAACTGAAGCTTTCTTT
>TRBJ2-3|many|-|TRBV7-6
CASSGTGRYTDTQYF
TGTGCCAGCTCCGGCACGGGGCGGTACACAGATACGCAGTATTTT
>TRBJ2-5|few|TRBD2|TRBV5-1
CASSLRLGLGLAPELETQYF
TGCGCCAGCAGCTTGAGGCTGGGTCTGGGACTAGCCCCCGAGCTGGAGACCCAGTACTTC
>TRBJ2-1|-|-|TRBV20-1
CSARDGGRSSYNEQLF
TGCAGTGCTAGAGATGGGGGGCGCAGCTCCTACAATGAGCAGCTCTTC
>TRBJ2-1|many|TRBD2|TRBV20-1
CSARLAGPNEQFF
TGCAGTGCTCGGCTAGCGGGTCCTAATGAGCAGTTCTTC
>TRBJ2-2|many|TRBD2|TRBV7-9
CASSPGTSGFYTGELFF
TGTGCCAGCAGCCCAGGGACTAGCGGGTTTTACACCGGGGAGCTGTTTTTT
>TRBJ2-3|many|TRBD2|TRBV3-1
CASSQDHSPGLAGSDTQYF
TGTGCCAGCAGCCAAGATCATTCCCCTGGACTAGCGGGGTCGGATACGCAGTATTTT
>TRBJ2-1|once|TRBD1|TRBV2
CASSLGQEINNEQFF
TGTGCCAGCAGTCTAGGACAGGAGATAAACAATGAGCAGTTCTTC
>TRBJ1-1|many|-|TRBV20-1
CSASRGSSRGTEAFF
TGCAGTGCTAGTAGGGGTTCCTCAAGGGGCACTGAAGCTTTCTTT
>TRBJ2-2|-|-|TRBV7-2
CASSSGTTATGELFF
TGTGCCAGCAGCTCCGGGACCACGGCCACCGGGGAGCTGTTTTTT
>TRBJ1-1|-|-|TRBV19
CASTRWVGRAEAFF
TGTGCCAGTACCCGGTGGGTCGGGAGGGCTGAAGCTTTCTTT
>TRBJ1-6|many|TRBD1|TRBV6-1
CASSEAPGQGNSPLHF
TGTGCCAGCAGTGAAGCCCCCGGACAGGGGAATTCACCCCTCCACTTT
>TRBJ1-2|many|-|TRBV5-1
CASSLAGGGGYTF
TGCGCCAGCAGCTTGGCGGGGGGCGGCGGCTACACCTTC
>TRBJ1-2|many|TRBD1|TRBV12-3/TRBV12-4
CASSSGTVGLLYGYTF
TGTGCCAGCAGTTCCGGGACAGTAGGCCTCCTTTATGGCTACACCTTC
>TRBJ2-5|many|TRBD2|TRBV20-1
CSAPSGLAGGRETQYF
TGCAGTGCCCCCAGCGGACTAGCGGGAGGGCGTGAGACCCAGTACTTC
>TRBJ1-4|-|-|TRBV5-1
CASNNPGTADEKLFF
TGTGCCAGCAACAACCCCGGGACGGCTGACGAAAAACTGTTTTTT
>TRBJ2-2|few|-|TRBV28
CASKEGDRNTGELFF
TGTGCCAGCAAAGAGGGGGACCGGAACACCGGGGAGCTGTTTTTT
>TRBJ1-2|many|TRBD1|TRBV5-1
CASSSDRAGGYTF
TGCGCCAGCAGCTCGGACAGGGCGGGCGGCTACACCTTC
>TRBJ2-7|many|-|TRBV4-1
CASSRSGGLKEQYF
TGCGCCAGCAGCCGATCAGGCGGTCTTAAGGAGCAGTACTTC
>TRBJ2-3|many|TRBD2|TRBV7-9
CASSKAGAGTDTQYF
TGTGCCAGCTCGAAAGCGGGAGCCGGCACAGATACGCAGTATTTT
>TRBJ2-3|many|-|TRBV20-1
CSARRLTQYF
TGCAGTGCTAGAAGATTGACGCAGTATTTT
>TRBJ2-3|-|TRBD1|TRBV6-1
CASSEEWDREYF
TGTGCCAGCAGTGAAGAGTGGGACAGGGAGTATTTT
>TRBJ1-6|many|TRBD1|TRBV27
CASSLSAAQGVYNSPLHF
TGTGCCAGCAGTTTATCGGCAGCACAGGGGGTCTATAATTCACCCCTCCACTTT
>TRBJ2-5|-|TRBD2|TRBV2
CASRGGTSGDRRQETQYF
TGTGCCAGCAGGGGGGGGACTAGCGGGGATAGGAGGCAAGAGACCCAGTACTTC
>TRBJ2-7|few|-|TRBV2
CASSDGRGSYEQYF
TGTGCCAGCAGTGACGGGCGAGGCTCCTACGAGCAGTACTTC
>TRBJ2-7|many|TRBD1|TRBV12-3/TRBV12-4
CASRRTGTSYEQYF
TGTGCCAGCAGGAGGACAGGGACCTCCTACGAGCAGTACTTC
>TRBJ2-2|many|-|TRBV20-1
CSARDPQRDAGELFF
TGCAGTGCTAGAGATCCGCAGAGGGACGCCGGGGAGCTGTTTTTT
>TRBJ2-5|-|TRBD2|TRBV7-9
CASSYGSGRARETQYF
TGTGCCAGCAGCTACGGGAGCGGGAGGGCCAGAGAGACCCAGTACTTC
>TRBJ2-1|once|TRBD2|TRBV9
CAGSPGLGLGRYNEQFF
TGTGCCGGCAGCCCGGGACTAGGTTTGGGAAGATACAATGAGCAGTTCTTC
>TRBJ2-5|-|TRBD2|TRBV5-1
CASRKLFGGGQETQYF
TGCGCCAGCAGAAAGTTATTTGGCGGGGGGCAAGAGACCCAGTACTTC
>TRBJ2-2|many|-|TRBV6-6
CASSYSTGELFF
TGTGCCAGCAGTTACTCCACCGGGGAGCTGTTTTTT
>TRBJ1-2|many|-|TRBV5-5
CASSLAERYGYTF
TGTGCCAGCAGCTTGGCCGAGCGCTATGGCTACACCTTC
>TRBJ2-5|many|TRBD1|TRBV20-1
CSATRQGEETQYF
TGCAGTGCTACTAGACAGGGGGAAGAGACCCAGTACTTC
>TRBJ2-5|-|TRBD2|TRBV7-8
CASSLELGLAGVETQYF
TGTGCCAGCAGCTTAGAACTTGGACTAGCGGGAGTAGAGACCCAGTACTTC
>TRBJ1-2|many|-|TRBV11-2
CASSQLNYGYTF
TGTGCCAGCAGCCAACTTAACTATGGCTACACCTTC
>TRBJ2-3|-|TRBD2|TRBV7-9
CASSFGGGPTDTQYF
TGTGCCAGCAGCTTTGGCGGGGGACCCACAGATACGCAGTATTTT
>TRBJ2-3|-|TRBD1|TRBV7-2
CASSLRTGGDTQYF
TGTGCCAGCAGCCTGAGGACAGGGGGCGATACGCAGTATTTT
>TRBJ2-7|many|TRBD1|TRBV6-6
CASSYSRDRGLHEQYF
TGTGCCAGCAGTTACTCGAGGGACAGGGGGCTTCACGAGCAGTACTTC
>TRBJ1-1|once|TRBD1|TRBV5-8
CASSGQGRAEAFF
TGTGCCAGCAGCGGACAGGGGAGGGCTGAAGCTTTCTTT
>TRBJ2-3|few|-|TRBV6-5
CASSYWSGTDTQYF
TGTGCCAGCAGTTACTGGTCGGGGACAGATACGCAGTATTTT
>TRBJ2-1|many|-|TRBV7-7
CASSLEGGPTYNEQFF
TGTGCTAGCAGCTTAGAGGGCGGACCCACCTACAATGAGCAGTTCTTC
>TRBJ2-1|-|TRBD2|TRBV6-2/TRBV6-3
CASSGRTSGSLDNEQFF
TGTGCCAGCAGTGGAAGGACTAGCGGGAGTTTAGACAATGAGCAGTTCTTC
>TRBJ2-2|-|TRBD2|TRBV6-1
CASSDSGGNTGELFF
TGTGCCAGCAGTGATAGCGGGGGGAACACCGGGGAGCTGTTTTTT
>TRBJ2-7|-|TRBD2|TRBV5-1
CASSATGGAGGLVGEQYF
TGCGCCAGCAGCGCGACGGGGGGGGCGGGGGGCTTGGTCGGCGAGCAGTACTTC
>TRBJ1-2|-|-|TRBV27
CASSFSENYGYTF
TGTGCCAGCAGTTTTTCAGAGAATTATGGCTACACCTTC